Below are 27 T cell receptor beta chains sequenced from a single sample in a study of T-cell reconstitution after alpha-beta-depleted transplantation in children (dated by TCRdb to 2016 to 2018). Sample treatment or condition, as interpreted from the label and publication: allogeneic hematopoietic cell transplantation with graft depleted of TCRalphabeta T cells and CD19 B cells. The library came from PCR. The instrument was an Illumina HiSeq 2500. To normalize quantification of the TCRbeta repertoire, the TCR libraries were built with molecular barcoding that relied on unique molecular identifiers. TCRdb redid the processing of the public reads, applying fastp at Q25 and MiXCR, and retained in-frame beta chains. Identical CDR3 proteins give one entry, which carries the most common genes and DNA. The sample table holds about 980,000 distinct CDR3 sequences, of which roughly 29% were seen once. More than 25% of the sample belongs to the ten largest clones.

The sample consisted of PBMCs, mostly from graft donor cells, taken 360 days after TCRalphabeta/CD19-depleted stem cell transplant. Source of these receptors: a boy under two years old who had a stem cell transplant for SCID, so the T cells may come from the graft donor.

This chain uses TRBV4-2 with TRBJ2-3; 7 bases align to TRBD2. Germline-derived CDR1 and CDR2 are LGHNA and YNFKEQ. The CDR3 runs to 15 residues. With V trimmed by 7 bases and J by 4 bases, 11 bases remained unmatched. Here the CDR3 reads CASTRGGGEADTQYF. The CDR3, as DNA: TGTGCCAGCACCCGAGGTGGGGGGGAAGCAGATACGCAGTATTTT.

This clonotype has just a few counts. This sequence joins TRBV29-1 and TRBJ2-5, with D perhaps matching TRBD2 (6 bases). Germline V gives CDR1 SQVTM, CDR2 ANQGSEA. There are 13 residues in the CDR3. V lost 7 bases and J lost 9, with 21 bases in between. CDR3 in amino acids: CSAGTGVEKAQYF. CDR3 DNA: TGCAGCGCGGGGACGGGGGTTGAGAAAGCCCAGTACTTC.

The chain combines TRBV2 with TRBJ2-2; TRBD1 might be the D (6 bases). V gave up 8 bases and J gave up 0 bases, with 19 bases separating them. Germline V CDR1 and CDR2: SNHLY, FYNNEI. The CDR3 is 17 residues long. The CDR3 coding sequence is TGTGCCAGCTCCTCGTGGGGGCAGAAGACGAACACCGGGGAGCTGTTTTTT. Translating gives CASSSWGQKTNTGELFF.

In this sample, this clonotype turned up many times. The V gene is TRBV15, the J gene TRBJ2-3; D might be TRBD1 (5 bases). The CDR3 covers 14 residues. CDR1 is LNHNV, CDR2 YYDKDF, per germline (reference sequence). Between the trimmed V and J ends, which lost 4 bases and 4 bases, there was a span of 12 bases. Here the CDR3 DNA reads TGTGCCACCAGCACCGGTTTAGGGGCAGATACGCAGTATTTT. Its protein product is CATSTGLGADTQYF.

The V gene is TRBV12-3 or TRBV12-4, the J gene TRBJ1-2; a possible D gene is TRBD1 (5 bases). This CDR3 region has 16 residues. Trimming removed 8 bases at V and 0 bases at J, with 19 bases between. In DNA form, the CDR3 reads TGTGCCAGCGGACACTTAATTTGGCATTCTAACTATGGCTACACCTTC. It is translated as CASGHLIWHSNYGYTF.

The chain carries TRBV6-5 and TRBJ2-3; D is unresolved. Trimming shortened V by 4 bases and J by 2 bases, and 7 bases separated the two germline ends. Germline CDR1 is MNHEY and CDR2 is SVGAGI. The CDR3 has 13 amino acids. This chain's CDR3 is CASSSLYTDTQYF. As DNA, the CDR3 is TGTGCCAGCAGTTCCCTGTACACAGATACGCAGTATTTT.

This clonotype was found many times. The V and J genes are TRBV28 and TRBJ1-6, with no clear D. The CDR3 totals 14 residues. V was shortened by 1 base and J by 9 bases, with 10 bases between the two germline ends. Germline loops: CDR1 MDHEN, CDR2 SYDVKM. The CDR3 DNA reads TGTGCCAGCAGTTTATCAGGAGTCGGTTCACCCCTCCACTTT. Translated: CASSLSGVGSPLHF.

The sample holds many counts of this clonotype. The chain joins TRBV5-1 to TRBJ2-1; 7 nucleotides agree with TRBD1. V lost 2 bases, J lost 7 bases, and 9 bases stayed unmatched. Germline V CDR1 and CDR2: SGHRS, YFSETQ. This CDR3 is built from 15 residues. As DNA, the CDR3 is TGCGCCAGCAGCTTTCGTACAGGGGAGCAGAATGAGCAGTTCTTC. This translates into CASSFRTGEQNEQFF. The full variable domain, its missing parts supplied by reference TRBV5-1 and TRBJ2-1, is KAGVTQTPRYLIKTRGQQVTLSCSPISGHRSVSWYQQTPGQGLQFLFEYFSETQRNKGNFPGRFSGRQFSNSRSEMNVSTLELGDSALYLCASSFRTGEQNEQFFGPGTRLTVL.

The chain is built from TRBV29-1 and TRBJ2-1; no reliable D call. The germline V and J ends were trimmed by 4 bases and 2 bases, with 12 bases remaining between them. Germline V gene data show CDR1 as SQVTM and CDR2 as ANQGSEA. This CDR3 has 14 residues. The CDR3 sequence: CSVGVQAAYNEQFF. As DNA, the CDR3 is TGCAGCGTTGGGGTTCAGGCAGCCTACAATGAGCAGTTCTTC.

The J gene is TRBJ1-4, the V gene TRBV10-3, with D unresolved. With 4 bases removed from V and 0 bases from J, the gap between germline ends came to 9 bases. CDR3 length: 15 amino acids. Looked up from germline, CDR1 is ENHRY and CDR2 is SYGVKD. The CDR3 DNA is TGTGCCATCAGTGCCTCACAAGCAACTAATGAAAAACTGTTTTTT. It codes for CAISASQATNEKLFF.

This chain uses TRBV24-1 with TRBJ2-3, with no clear D. Germline V CDR1 and CDR2: KGHDR, SFDVKD. The V gene lost 5 bases and the J gene lost 2 bases, with 13 bases spanning the gap. The CDR3 totals 15 residues. CDR3 coding DNA: TGTGCCACCAGTGCTGGTAAGCATACCACAGATACGCAGTATTTT. This sequence encodes CATSAGKHTTDTQYF.

The gene calls are TRBV18 and TRBJ2-2; D not certain. CDR1 and CDR2 from the germline V gene are KGHSH and LQKENI. With 3 bases removed from V and 4 bases from J, the gap between germline ends came to 9 bases. The CDR3 is 14 residues long. CDR3 coding DNA: TGTGCCAGCTCACCCTCGTCCGGCACCGGGGAGCTGTTTTTT. As protein: CASSPSSGTGELFF. Full variable domain (outside the CDR3, taken from reference TRBV18 and TRBJ2-2): NAGVMQNPRHLVRRRGQEARLRCSPMKGHSHVYWYRQLPEEGLKFMVYLQKENIIDESGMPKERFSAEFPKEGPSILRIQQVVRGDSAAYFCASSPSSGTGELFFGEGSRLTVL.

This clonotype was counted only a few times. The chain links TRBV20-1 to TRBJ1-5, with TRBD1 identical over 8 bases. The CDR3 runs 14 residues. CDR1 is DFQATT, CDR2 SNEGSKA, per germline (reference sequence). The J segment lost 5 bases and the V segment lost 6 bases, leaving 9 bases of the junction unmatched. For the CDR3, the DNA is TGCAGTGCGTCGACAGGGGTTAACGATCAGCCCCAGCATTTT. It is translated as CSASTGVNDQPQHF.

This clonotype was found a few times. The chain employs TRBV19 and TRBJ1-1; unclear D gene. Germline assignment: CDR1 LNHDA and CDR2 SQIVND (reference sequence). The CDR3 totals 14 residues. V was trimmed by 1 base and J by 6 bases, leaving 12 bases between them. In DNA, the CDR3 is TGTGCCAGTAGTATAGCCCCCGTTCCCGCTGAAGCTTTCTTT. The encoded protein is CASSIAPVPAEAFF.

The chain links TRBV10-3 to TRBJ2-3; 15 bases are a match to TRBD2. CDR3 size: 18 residues. CDR1 is ENHRY and CDR2 is SYGVKD in the germline V gene. The V segment lost 10 bases and the J segment 0 bases; nucleotides outside the gene matches: 11. CDR3 in amino acids: CATQRGLAGGLSTDTQYF. DNA for the CDR3: TGTGCCACCCAGAGAGGACTAGCGGGGGGGCTTAGCACAGATACGCAGTATTTT.

This clonotype has more than one count but fewer than ten. The chain joins TRBV20-1 to TRBJ2-4, with D perhaps matching TRBD1 (6 bases). CDR1 and CDR2 from the germline V gene are DFQATT and SNEGSKA (reference sequence). CDR3 length: 14 residues. The germline V and J ends were trimmed by 8 bases and 4 bases, with 18 bases remaining between them. This CDR3 is CSSTALTGKNIQYF. Here the CDR3 DNA reads TGCAGTTCTACAGCCCTCACAGGGAAAAACATTCAGTACTTC.

The rearrangement links TRBV3-1 to TRBJ2-1; TRBD1 aligns across 8 bases. This CDR3 is built from 15 residues. Germline V gene data show CDR1 as LGHDT and CDR2 as YNNKEL (reference sequence). V lost 2 bases, J lost 2 bases, and 2 bases stayed unmatched. The CDR3 bases are TGTGCCAGCAGCCAACAGGGGGCTCCCTACAATGAGCAGTTCTTC. This sequence encodes CASSQQGAPYNEQFF.

The gene calls are TRBV27 and TRBJ1-1; D perhaps matches TRBD1 (5 bases). The germline V gene has CDR1 MNHEY and CDR2 SMNVEV (reference sequence). This CDR3 spans 14 amino acids. V lost 4 bases, J lost 4 bases, and 13 bases lay in between. CDR3 protein: CASSSPGLSTEAFF. DNA of the CDR3: TGTGCCAGCAGTTCCCCGGGACTTAGCACTGAAGCTTTCTTT.

This clonotype has a handful of counts. The chain is built from TRBV3-1 and TRBJ2-1, with D maybe TRBD1 (6 bases). Per germline, CDR1 LGHDT and CDR2 YNNKEL (reference sequence). CDR3 size: 14 residues. Trimming took off 4 bases at V and 8 bases at J, with 15 bases between the two ends. CDR3 loop: CASSRLTGIYEQFF. The CDR3 bases are TGTGCCAGCAGCCGCTTAACAGGGATATATGAGCAGTTCTTC.

This clonotype was recorded a few times. V is TRBV29-1 and J is TRBJ1-1; TRBD1 aligns across 7 bases. The ends lost 7 bases at V and 3 bases at J; junction bases unmatched: 14. Germline V gene lookup returns CDR1 SQVTM and CDR2 ANQGSEA. This CDR3 contains 15 residues. Here the CDR3 DNA reads TGCAGCGGCGACACAGGGGTCGGGGTGGACACTGAAGCTTTCTTT. Translated: CSGDTGVGVDTEAFF. Complete variable domain (other parts from reference TRBV29-1 and TRBJ1-1): SAVISQKPSRDICQRGTSLTIQCQVDSQVTMMFWYRQQPGQSLTLIATANQGSEATYESGFVIDKFPISRPNLTFSTLTVSNMSPEDSSIYLCSGDTGVGVDTEAFFGQGTRLTVV.

This clonotype has ten or more counts. A junction boundary mismatches the germline segment, possibly from a read error. The genes are TRBV4-3 and TRBJ2-1; D is ambiguous. The CDR3 has 13 residues. CDR1 is LGHNA and CDR2 is YSLEER in the germline V gene. This chain's CDR3 is CASSQDGRNEQFF. The CDR3, as DNA: TGTGCCAGCAGCCAAGATGGGCGCAATGAGCAGTTCTTC.

This clonotype was recorded once. CDR3 protein: CSAPAALGKGSGEQYF. In DNA, the CDR3 is TGCAGTGCCCCCGCGGCCCTTGGGAAGGGGAGTGGCGAGCAGTACTTC. This rearrangement joins TRBV20-1 to TRBJ2-7, with D possibly being TRBD1 or TRBD2 (5 bases each). CDR3 length equals 16 residues. V dropped 6 bases and J dropped 6 bases, with 27 bases sitting between them. Germline V gene data show CDR1 as DFQATT and CDR2 as SNEGSKA (reference sequence).

The chain's CDR3 is CATRRARINYEQYF. CDR3 sequence (DNA): TGTGCCACCAGGAGGGCCCGCATTAACTACGAGCAGTACTTC. The chain is built from TRBV10-3 and TRBJ2-7; weak D call: TRBD2 (6 bases). V gave up 10 bases and J gave up 3 bases, with 19 bases separating them. Germline CDR1 ENHRY, CDR2 SYGVKD. CDR3 length: 14 amino acids.

This clonotype occurred a few times. The chain carries TRBV7-6 and TRBJ2-7; D remains unclear. Germline V gene data show CDR1 as SGHVS and CDR2 as FNYEAQ. V lost 11 bases, J lost 0 bases, and 14 bases lay in between. This CDR3 is 13 amino acids long. The CDR3 is CASPGLSSYEQYF. DNA for the CDR3: TGTGCCTCACCTGGCCTAAGCTCCTACGAGCAGTACTTC.

This clonotype turned up a few times. CDR3 amino acids: CAALGQNNEQFF. The CDR3 coding sequence is TGTGCCGCACTAGGACAAAACAATGAGCAGTTCTTC. V usage is TRBV12-3 or TRBV12-4 and J usage is TRBJ2-1, with D perhaps assigned TRBD1 or TRBD2 (5 bases each). The germline V and J ends were trimmed by 11 bases and 5 bases, with 13 bases remaining between them. CDR3 length equals 12 residues.

This clonotype was detected ten times or more. The chain couples TRBV29-1 to TRBJ2-2; D not resolved. V was pared by 4 bases and J by 0 bases, with 3 bases between. Germline-derived CDR1 and CDR2 are SQVTM and ANQGSEA. The length of the CDR3 is 12 residues. The CDR3 bases are TGCAGCGTTGGTTCGAACACCGGGGAGCTGTTTTTT. Protein product: CSVGSNTGELFF.

This clonotype was counted a few times. The J gene is TRBJ1-5, the V gene TRBV7-9; 8 nucleotides line up with TRBD1. V gave up 5 bases and J gave up 4 bases; unmatched junction bases: 7. Germline lookup yields CDR1 SEHNR and CDR2 FQNEAQ (reference sequence). This CDR3 is 15 amino acids long. In DNA form, the CDR3 reads TGTGCCAGCAGCCTCACAGGGGGGGCGAATCAGCCCCAGCATTTT. It specifies CASSLTGGANQPQHF.